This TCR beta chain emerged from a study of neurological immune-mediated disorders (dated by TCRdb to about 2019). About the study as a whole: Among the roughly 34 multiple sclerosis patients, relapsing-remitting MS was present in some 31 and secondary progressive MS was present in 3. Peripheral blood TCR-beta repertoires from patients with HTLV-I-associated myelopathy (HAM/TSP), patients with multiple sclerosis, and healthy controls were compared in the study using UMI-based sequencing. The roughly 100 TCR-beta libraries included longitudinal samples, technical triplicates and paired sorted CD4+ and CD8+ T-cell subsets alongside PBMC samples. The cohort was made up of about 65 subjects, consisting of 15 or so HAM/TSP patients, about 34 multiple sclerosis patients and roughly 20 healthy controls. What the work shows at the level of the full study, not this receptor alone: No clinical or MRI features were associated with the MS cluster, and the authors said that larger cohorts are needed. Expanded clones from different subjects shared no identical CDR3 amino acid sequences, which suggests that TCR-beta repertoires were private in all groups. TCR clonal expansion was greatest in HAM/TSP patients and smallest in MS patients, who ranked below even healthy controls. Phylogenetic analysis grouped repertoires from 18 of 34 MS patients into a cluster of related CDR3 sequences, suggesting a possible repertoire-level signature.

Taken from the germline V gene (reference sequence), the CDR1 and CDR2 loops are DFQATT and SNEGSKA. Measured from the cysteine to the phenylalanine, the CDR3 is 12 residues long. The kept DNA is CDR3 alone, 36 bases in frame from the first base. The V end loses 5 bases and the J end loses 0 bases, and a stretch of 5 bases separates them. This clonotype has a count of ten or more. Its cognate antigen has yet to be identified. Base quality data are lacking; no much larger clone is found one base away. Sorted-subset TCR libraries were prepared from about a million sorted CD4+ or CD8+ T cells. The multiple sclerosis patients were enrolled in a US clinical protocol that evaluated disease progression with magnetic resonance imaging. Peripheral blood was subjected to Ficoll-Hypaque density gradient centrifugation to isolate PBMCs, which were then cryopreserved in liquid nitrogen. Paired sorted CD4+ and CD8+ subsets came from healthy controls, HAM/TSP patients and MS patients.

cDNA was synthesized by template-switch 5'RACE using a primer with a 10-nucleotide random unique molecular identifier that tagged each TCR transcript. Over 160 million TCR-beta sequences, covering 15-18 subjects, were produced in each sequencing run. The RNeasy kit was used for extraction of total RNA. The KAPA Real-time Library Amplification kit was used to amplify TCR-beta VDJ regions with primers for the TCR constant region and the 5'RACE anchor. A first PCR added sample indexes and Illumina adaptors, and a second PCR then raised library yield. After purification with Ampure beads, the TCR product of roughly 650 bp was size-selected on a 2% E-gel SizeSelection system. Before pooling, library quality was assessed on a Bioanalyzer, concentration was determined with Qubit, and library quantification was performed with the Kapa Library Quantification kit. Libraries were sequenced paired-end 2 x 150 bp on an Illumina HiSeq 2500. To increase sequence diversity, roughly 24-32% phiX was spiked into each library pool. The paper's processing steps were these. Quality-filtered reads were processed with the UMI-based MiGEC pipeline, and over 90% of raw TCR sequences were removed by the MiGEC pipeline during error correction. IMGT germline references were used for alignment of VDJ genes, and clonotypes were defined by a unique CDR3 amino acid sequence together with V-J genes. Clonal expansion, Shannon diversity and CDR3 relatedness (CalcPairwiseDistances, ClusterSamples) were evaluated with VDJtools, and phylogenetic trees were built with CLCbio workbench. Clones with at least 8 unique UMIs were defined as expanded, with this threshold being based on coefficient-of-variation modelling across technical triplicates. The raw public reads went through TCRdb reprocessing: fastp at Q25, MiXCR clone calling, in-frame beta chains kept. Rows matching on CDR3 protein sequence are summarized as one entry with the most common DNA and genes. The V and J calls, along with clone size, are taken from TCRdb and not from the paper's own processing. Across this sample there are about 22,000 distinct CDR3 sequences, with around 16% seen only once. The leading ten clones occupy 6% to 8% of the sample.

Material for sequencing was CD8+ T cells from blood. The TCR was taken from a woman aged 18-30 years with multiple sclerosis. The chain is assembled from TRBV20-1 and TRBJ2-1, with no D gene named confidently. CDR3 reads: CSAWDSYNEQFF. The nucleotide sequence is TGCAGTGCTTGGGACTCCTACAATGAGCAGTTCTTC.